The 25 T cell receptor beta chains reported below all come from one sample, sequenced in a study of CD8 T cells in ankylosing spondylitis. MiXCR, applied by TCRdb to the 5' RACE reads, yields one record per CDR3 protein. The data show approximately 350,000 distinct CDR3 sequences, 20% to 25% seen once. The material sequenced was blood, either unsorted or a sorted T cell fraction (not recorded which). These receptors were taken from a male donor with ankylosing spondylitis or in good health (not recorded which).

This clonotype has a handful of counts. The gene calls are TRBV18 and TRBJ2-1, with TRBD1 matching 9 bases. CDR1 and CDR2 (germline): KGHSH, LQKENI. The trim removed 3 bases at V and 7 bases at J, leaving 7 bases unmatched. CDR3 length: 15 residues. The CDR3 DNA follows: TGTGCCAGCTCACCCGGACAGGGGCGCTTTAATGAGCAGTTCTTC. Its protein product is CASSPGQGRFNEQFF.

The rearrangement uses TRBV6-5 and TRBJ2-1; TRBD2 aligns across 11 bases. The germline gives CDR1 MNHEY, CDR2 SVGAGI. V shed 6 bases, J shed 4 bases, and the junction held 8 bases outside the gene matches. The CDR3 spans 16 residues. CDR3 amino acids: CASSLLSSGGYNEQFF. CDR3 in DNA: TGTGCCAGCAGCCTACTCTCTAGCGGGGGGTACAATGAGCAGTTCTTC.

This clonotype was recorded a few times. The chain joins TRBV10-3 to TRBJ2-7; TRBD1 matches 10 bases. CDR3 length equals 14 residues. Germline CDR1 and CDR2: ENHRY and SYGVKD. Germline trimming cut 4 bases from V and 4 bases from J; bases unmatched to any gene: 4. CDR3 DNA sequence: TGTGCCATCAGTGGTTTGGGACAGGGGTACGAGCAGTACTTC. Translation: CAISGLGQGYEQYF.

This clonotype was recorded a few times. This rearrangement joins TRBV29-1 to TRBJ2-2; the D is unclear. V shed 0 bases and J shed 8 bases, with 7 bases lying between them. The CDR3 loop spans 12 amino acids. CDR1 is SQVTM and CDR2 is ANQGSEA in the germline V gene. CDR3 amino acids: CSVEERFGELFF. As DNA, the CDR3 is TGCAGCGTTGAAGAGCGCTTTGGGGAGCTGTTTTTT.

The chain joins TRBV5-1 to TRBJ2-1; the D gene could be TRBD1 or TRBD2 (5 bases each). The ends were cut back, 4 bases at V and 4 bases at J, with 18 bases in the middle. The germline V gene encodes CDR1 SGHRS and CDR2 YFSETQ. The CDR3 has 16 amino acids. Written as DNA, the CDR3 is TGCGCCAGCAGCGCTGAACTAGGGGAAACGTACAATGAGCAGTTCTTC. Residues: CASSAELGETYNEQFF.

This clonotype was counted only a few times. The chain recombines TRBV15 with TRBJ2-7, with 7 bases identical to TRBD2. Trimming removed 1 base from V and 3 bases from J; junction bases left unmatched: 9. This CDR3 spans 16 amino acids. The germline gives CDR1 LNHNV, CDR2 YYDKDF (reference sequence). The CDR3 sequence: CATSRGLLARNYEQYF. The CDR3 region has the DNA TGTGCCACCAGCAGAGGGTTACTAGCGAGGAACTACGAGCAGTACTTC.

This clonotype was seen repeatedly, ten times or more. The CDR3 coding sequence is TGTGCCAGCAGACCAACTAGCGGGGGTGGGGTTGAGCAGTTCTTC. Residues: CASRPTSGGGVEQFF. J is TRBJ2-1 and V is TRBV12-3 or TRBV12-4; 11 bases align to TRBD2. CDR3 length: 15 amino acids. The V segment lost 6 bases and the J segment 9 bases; nucleotides outside the gene matches: 10.

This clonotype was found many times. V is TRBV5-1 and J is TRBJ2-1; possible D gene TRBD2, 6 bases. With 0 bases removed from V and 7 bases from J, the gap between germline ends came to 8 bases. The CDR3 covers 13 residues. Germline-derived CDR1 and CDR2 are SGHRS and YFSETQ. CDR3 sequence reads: CASSLDGGNEQFF. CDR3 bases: TGCGCCAGCAGCTTGGACGGGGGAAATGAGCAGTTCTTC.

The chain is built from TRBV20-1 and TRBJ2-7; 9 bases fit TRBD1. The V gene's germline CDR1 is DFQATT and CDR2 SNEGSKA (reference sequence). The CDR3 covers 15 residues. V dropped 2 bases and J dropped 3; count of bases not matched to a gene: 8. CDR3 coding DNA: TGCAGTGCTAGATTTGGGACAGGGATGAACTACGAGCAGTACTTC. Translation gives CSARFGTGMNYEQYF.

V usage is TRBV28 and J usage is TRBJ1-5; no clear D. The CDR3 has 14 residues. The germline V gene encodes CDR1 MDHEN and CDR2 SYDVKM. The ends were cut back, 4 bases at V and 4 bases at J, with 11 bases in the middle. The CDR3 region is CASSSPRDNQPQHF. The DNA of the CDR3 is TGTGCCAGCAGTTCCCCGCGGGATAATCAGCCCCAGCATTTT.

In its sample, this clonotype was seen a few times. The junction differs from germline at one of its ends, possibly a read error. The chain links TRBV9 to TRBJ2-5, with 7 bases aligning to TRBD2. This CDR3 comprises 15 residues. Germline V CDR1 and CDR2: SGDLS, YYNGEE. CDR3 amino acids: CASSGDTGGQETQYF. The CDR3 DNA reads TGTGCCAGCAGCGGCGATACGGGAGGCCAAGAGACCCAGTACTTT.

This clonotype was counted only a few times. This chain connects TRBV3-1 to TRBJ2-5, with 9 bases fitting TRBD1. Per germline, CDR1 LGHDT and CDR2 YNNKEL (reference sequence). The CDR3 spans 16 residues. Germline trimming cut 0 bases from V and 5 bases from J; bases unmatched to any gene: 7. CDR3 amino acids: CASSQELETGGETQYF. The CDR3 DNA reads TGTGCCAGCAGCCAAGAACTCGAGACAGGGGGGGAGACCCAGTACTTC.

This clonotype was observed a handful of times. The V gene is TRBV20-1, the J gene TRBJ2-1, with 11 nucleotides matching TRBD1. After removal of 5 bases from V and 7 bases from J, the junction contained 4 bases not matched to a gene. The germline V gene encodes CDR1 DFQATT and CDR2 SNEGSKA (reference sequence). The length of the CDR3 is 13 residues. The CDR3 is CSAADRGRNEQFF. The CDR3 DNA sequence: TGCAGTGCTGCGGACAGGGGGCGGAATGAGCAGTTCTTC.

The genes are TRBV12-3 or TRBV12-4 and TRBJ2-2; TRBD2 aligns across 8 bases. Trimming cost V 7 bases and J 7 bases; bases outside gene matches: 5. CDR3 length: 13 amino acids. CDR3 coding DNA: TGTGCCAGCATTGACCGGGAGGGCGGGGAGCTGTTTTTT. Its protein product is CASIDREGGELFF.

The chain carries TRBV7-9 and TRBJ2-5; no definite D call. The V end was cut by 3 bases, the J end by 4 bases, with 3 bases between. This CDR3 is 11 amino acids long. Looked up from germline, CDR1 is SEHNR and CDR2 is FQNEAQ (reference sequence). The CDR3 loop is CASSFPETQYF. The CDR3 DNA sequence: TGTGCCAGCAGCTTCCCAGAGACCCAGTACTTC.

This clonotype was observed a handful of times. CDR3 DNA sequence: TGCGCCAGCAGCCAAGTGGCTAGCGGCGAGACCCAGTACTTC. Translation: CASSQVASGETQYF. The rearrangement links TRBV4-1 to TRBJ2-5; 7 bases are shared with TRBD2. Looked up from germline, CDR1 is MGHRA and CDR2 is YSYEKL. Trimming removed 1 base from V and 5 bases from J; junction bases left unmatched: 4. The CDR3 runs 14 residues.

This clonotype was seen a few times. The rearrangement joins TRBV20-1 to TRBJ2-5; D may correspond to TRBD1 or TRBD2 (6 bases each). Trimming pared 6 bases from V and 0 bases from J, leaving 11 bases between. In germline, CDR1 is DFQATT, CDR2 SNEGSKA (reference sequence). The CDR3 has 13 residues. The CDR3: CSAVGGYQETQYF. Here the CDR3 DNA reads TGCAGTGCAGTAGGGGGGTACCAAGAGACCCAGTACTTC.

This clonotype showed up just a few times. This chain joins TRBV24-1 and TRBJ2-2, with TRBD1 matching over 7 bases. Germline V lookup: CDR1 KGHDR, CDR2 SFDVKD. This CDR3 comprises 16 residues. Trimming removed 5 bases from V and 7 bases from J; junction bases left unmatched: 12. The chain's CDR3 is CATSGPDRDLGGELFF. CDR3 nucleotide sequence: TGTGCCACCAGTGGCCCTGACAGGGATCTTGGCGGGGAGCTGTTTTTT.

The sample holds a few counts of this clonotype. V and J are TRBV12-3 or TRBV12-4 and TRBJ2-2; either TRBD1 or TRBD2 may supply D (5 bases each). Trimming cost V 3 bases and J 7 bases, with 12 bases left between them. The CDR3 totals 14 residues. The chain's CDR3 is CASSLWGNGGELFF. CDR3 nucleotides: TGTGCCAGCAGTTTGTGGGGGAACGGCGGGGAGCTGTTTTTT.

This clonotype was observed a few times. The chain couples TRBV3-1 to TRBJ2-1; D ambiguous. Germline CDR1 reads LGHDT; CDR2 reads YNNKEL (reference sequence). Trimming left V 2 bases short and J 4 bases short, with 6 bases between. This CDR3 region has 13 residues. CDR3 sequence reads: CASSQLGYNEQFF. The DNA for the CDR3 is TGTGCCAGCAGCCAATTAGGGTACAATGAGCAGTTCTTC.

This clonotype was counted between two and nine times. The CDR3 spells CASSLDRSGTDTQYF. The CDR3 nucleotides are TGTGCCAGCAGCTTAGACCGGTCAGGGACAGATACGCAGTATTTT. The chain carries TRBV7-9 and TRBJ2-3; possibly TRBD1 for D (5 bases). The ends were cut back, 1 base at V and 3 bases at J, with 11 bases in the middle. There are 15 residues in the CDR3. Germline-derived CDR1 and CDR2 are SEHNR and FQNEAQ (reference sequence). The full variable domain, rest sourced from reference TRBV7-9 and TRBJ2-3, is DTGVSQNPRHKITKRGQNVTFRCDPISEHNRLYWYRQTLGQGPEFLTYFQNEAQLEKSRLLSDRFSAERPKGSFSTLEIQRTEQGDSAMYLCASSLDRSGTDTQYFGPGTRLTVL.

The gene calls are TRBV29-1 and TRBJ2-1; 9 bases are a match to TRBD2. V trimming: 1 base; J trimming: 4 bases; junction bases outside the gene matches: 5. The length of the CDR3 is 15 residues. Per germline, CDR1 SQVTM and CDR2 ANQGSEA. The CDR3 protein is CSVEGGGGDYNEQFF. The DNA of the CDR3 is TGCAGCGTTGAAGGGGGCGGGGGGGATTACAATGAGCAGTTCTTC.

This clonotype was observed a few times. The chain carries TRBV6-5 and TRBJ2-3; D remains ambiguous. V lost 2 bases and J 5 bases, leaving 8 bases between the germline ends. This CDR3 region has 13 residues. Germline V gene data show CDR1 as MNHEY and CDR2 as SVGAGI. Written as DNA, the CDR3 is TGTGCCAGCAGTTACACCCAAATAGATACGCAGTATTTT. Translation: CASSYTQIDTQYF.

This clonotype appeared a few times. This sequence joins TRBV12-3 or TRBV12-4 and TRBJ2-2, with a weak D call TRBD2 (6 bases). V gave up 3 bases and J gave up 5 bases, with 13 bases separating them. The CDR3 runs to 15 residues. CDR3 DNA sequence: TGTGCCAGCAGTTTCCAGGCGGGGAGGACCGGGGAGCTGTTTTTT. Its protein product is CASSFQAGRTGELFF.

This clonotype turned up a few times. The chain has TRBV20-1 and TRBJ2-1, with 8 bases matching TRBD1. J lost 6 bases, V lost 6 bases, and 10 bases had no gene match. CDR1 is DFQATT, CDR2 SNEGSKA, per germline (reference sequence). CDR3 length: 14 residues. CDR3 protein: CSATYRDRSNEQFF. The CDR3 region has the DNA TGCAGTGCCACCTACCGGGACAGGAGCAATGAGCAGTTCTTC.